This T cell receptor (beta chain) was captured in a study of T-cell memory formation after mild COVID-19. Trimming cost V 6 bases and J 4 bases, with 16 bases left between them. The CDR3 runs to 14 residues. Germline CDR1 reads DFQATT; CDR2 reads SNEGSKA (reference sequence). Findings and limits, study-wide: That cross-reactive memory joined was suggested by some responding clones appearing in pre-infection memory.

In regard to this clonotype: Its antigen is currently unknown.

TCRdb re-called the 5' RACE reads with MiXCR, one entry per CDR3 protein. The table lists about 430,000 distinct CDR3 sequences, approximately 24% of them singletons, with roughly 9.7% in the top ten. The source is an adult woman who had mild COVID-19 (a few samples of this study predate the infection). Cell type and time point are not known. The V call is TRBV20-1, the J call TRBJ1-3, with D perhaps TRBD1 (5 bases). Source material: PBMCs or a T cell subset sorted from them (not recorded which). CDR3 in amino acids: CSAEIAGLGNTIYF. As DNA, the CDR3 is TGCAGTGCCGAGATCGCAGGGTTAGGAAACACCATATATTTT.